This T cell receptor (beta chain) appears in the sequencing data of a study of cytotoxic CD8 clonotypes in ibrutinib-treated CLL. Study-wide background: Outcomes included approximately 25 partial and 2 complete responses; after median around 65 months, 14 stayed remitted and 12 progressed. Patients gave response samples after a median roughly 11 months of treatment, range 6 to 36.

Comment on this clone: Its antigen is unidentified.

Study results and caveats: Public clonotypes (which were uncommon) either contracted or remained stable on treatment. Baseline clonality, higher than in age-matched healthy donors, tracked circulating CD8+ T-cell counts.

This CDR3 is 9 amino acids long. The germline CDR1 and CDR2 sequences are MNHEY and SVGAGI. The ends were cut back, 10 bases at V and 6 bases at J, with 3 bases in the middle. Sequencing used immunoSEQ multiplex PCR; TCRdb keeps in-frame clones, though not all of them. The sample consists of around 40,000 clones, over 70% of them appearing once. The chain links TRBV6-5 to TRBJ2-2, with unresolved D. Source: PBMCs, taken at disease progression, from a patient treated with ibrutinib. The clonotype originates from a human donor with chronic lymphocytic leukemia. In DNA form, the CDR3 reads TGTGCCACGTCCGGGGAGCTGTTTTTT. This translates into CATSGELFF.